One sample yielded the 23 T cell receptor beta chains listed below, sequenced in a study of blood T cell repertoires in COVID-19. The assay was immunoSEQ multiplex PCR, and TCRdb's table has in-frame clones only and misses some. The data show about 70,000 clones, 88% seen once. The sequencing sample was made of peripheral blood. All receptors come from a human donor in a cohort sampled during active COVID-19.

This clone was counted between two and nine times. V gene TRBV28 combines with J gene TRBJ1-2; D might be TRBD1 (6 bases). In germline, CDR1 is MDHEN, CDR2 SYDVKM. V was trimmed by 3 bases and J by 5 bases, leaving 13 bases between them. The CDR3 is made up of 14 amino acids. The CDR3 DNA reads TGTGCCAGCAGTTTGCAGGGGCAGGGTTATGGCTACACCTTC. It translates to CASSLQGQGYGYTF.

This clone was observed a handful of times. J is TRBJ1-3 and V is TRBV28, with D maybe TRBD1 (5 bases). The CDR3 is 17 amino acids. Germline CDR1 MDHEN, CDR2 SYDVKM. V lost 5 bases, J lost 3 bases, and 20 bases lay in between. The CDR3 nucleotides are TGTGCCAGCAGTAATTCGGGGGATCAAGGTCGTGGAAACACCATATATTTT. Translated, it gives CASSNSGDQGRGNTIYF.

The V and J genes are TRBV4-3 and TRBJ2-1, with D possibly matching TRBD2 (5 bases). The V end lost 3 bases, the J end lost 3 bases, and 21 bases lay between the germline ends. The germline V gene encodes CDR1 LGHNA and CDR2 YSLEER. There are 18 residues in the CDR3. The CDR3 sequence is CASSQLPGLARDYNEQFF. The CDR3 region has the DNA TGCGCCAGCAGCCAGTTGCCGGGTTTAGCGCGAGACTACAATGAGCAGTTCTTC.

The DNA for the CDR3 is TGCGCCAGTCGGACCGGGACAGGGAACACCATATATTTT. This codes for CASRTGTGNTIYF. The rearrangement joins TRBV5-1 to TRBJ1-3; TRBD1 agrees at 9 bases. The ends lost 8 bases at V and 7 bases at J; junction bases unmatched: 7. Germline CDR1 reads SGHRS; CDR2 reads YFSETQ. CDR3 size: 13 residues. Together with reference TRBV5-1 and TRBJ1-3, the CDR3 gives the full variable domain: KAGVTQTPRYLIKTRGQQVTLSCSPISGHRSVSWYQQTPGQGLQFLFEYFSETQRNKGNFPGRFSGRQFSNSRSEMNVSTLELGDSALYLCASRTGTGNTIYFGEGSWLTVV.

CDR3 bases: TGTGCCAGTAGAGTGGGCAGGGTCGGACAGCCCCAGCATTTT. Protein: CASRVGRVGQPQHF. The chain couples TRBV19 to TRBJ1-5; perhaps TRBD1 as D (5 bases). The CDR3 consists of 14 residues. CDR1 and CDR2 (germline): LNHDA, SQIVND (reference sequence). Trimming cost V 6 bases and J 7 bases, with 16 bases left between them.

In this sample, this clone is medium-sized (0.01 to 0.1%). The chain employs TRBV6-5 and TRBJ2-7; maybe TRBD1 (5 bases). Trimming took off 7 bases at V and 5 bases at J, with 18 bases between the two ends. Germline assignment: CDR1 MNHEY and CDR2 SVGAGI. The CDR3 spans 14 residues. Written as DNA, the CDR3 is TGTGCCAGCAAAAACTACAGGAGTATCCACGAGCAGTACTTC. This encodes CASKNYRSIHEQYF.

This clone was seen just once. V usage is TRBV5-5 and J usage is TRBJ1-2; 8 bases line up with TRBD1. V gave up 4 bases and J gave up 8 bases; unmatched junction bases: 13. The CDR3 loop spans 15 amino acids. CDR1 and CDR2 from the germline V gene are SGHKS and YYEKEE (reference sequence). The CDR3 reads CASSPFGQGSGGYTF. CDR3 nucleotides: TGTGCCAGCAGCCCATTCGGACAGGGCTCTGGCGGCTACACCTTC.

The V and J genes are TRBV19 and TRBJ2-1; a weak D match, TRBD2 (6 bases). Trimming removed 8 bases from V and 0 bases from J, with 14 bases in between. Germline V gives CDR1 LNHDA, CDR2 SQIVND (reference sequence). The CDR3 consists of 15 residues. The CDR3 region has the DNA TGTGCCAGTCACACTCTAGCGAGCTCCTACAATGAGCAGTTCTTC. Protein sequence: CASHTLASSYNEQFF. Full variable domain (rest looked up from reference TRBV19 and TRBJ2-1): DGGITQSPKYLFRKEGQNVTLSCEQNLNHDAMYWYRQDPGQGLRLIYYSQIVNDFQKGDIAEGYSVSREKKESFPLTVTSAQKNPTAFYLCASHTLASSYNEQFFGPGTRLTVL.

The J gene is TRBJ2-3, the V gene TRBV12-3 or TRBV12-4; possible D gene TRBD2, 6 bases. The V end was cut by 6 bases, the J end by 3 bases, with 10 bases between. The CDR3 has 13 residues. The CDR3 is CASRMGGTDTQYF. CDR3 bases: TGTGCCAGCAGGATGGGGGGAACAGATACGCAGTATTTT.

The genes are TRBV2 and TRBJ2-7; 8 bases match TRBD2. The germline CDR1 and CDR2 sequences are SNHLY and FYNNEI. V trimming: 6 bases; J trimming: 5 bases; junction bases outside the gene matches: 9. The CDR3 totals 14 residues. This CDR3 is CASRSRGGPHEQYF. DNA for the CDR3: TGTGCCAGCAGGTCCCGGGGGGGTCCCCACGAGCAGTACTTC.

V is TRBV6-1 and J is TRBJ1-5, with D possibly being TRBD1 (5 bases). The germline CDR1 and CDR2 sequences are MNHNS and SASEGT. The CDR3 sequence is 19 residues long. V was cut by 1 base and J by 2 bases, with 21 bases left in between. This CDR3 reads CASSEVGSLSGHRNQPQHF. The CDR3 nucleotides are TGTGCCAGCAGTGAAGTCGGATCCCTCTCAGGACATCGCAATCAGCCCCAGCATTTT.

This rearrangement joins TRBV10-3 to TRBJ2-6; the match to TRBD2 covers 9 bases. The CDR3 is 19 amino acids. Germline values: CDR1 ENHRY, CDR2 SYGVKD. V gave up 4 bases and J gave up 0 bases; unmatched junction bases: 10. The CDR3, as DNA: TGTGCCATCAGTGGGCTAAGGACTAGCGTCCACTCTGGGGCCAACGTCCTGACTTTC. Its protein product is CAISGLRTSVHSGANVLTF.

The rearrangement uses TRBV28 and TRBJ1-2; D remains unclear. The germline gives CDR1 MDHEN, CDR2 SYDVKM. Trimming stripped 5 bases from V and 3 bases from J, with 13 bases between. The CDR3 totals 14 residues. CDR3 loop: CASSMTVRDYGYTF. The CDR3 DNA follows: TGTGCCAGCAGTATGACCGTACGGGACTATGGCTACACCTTC.

With respect to this clone: In the same sample, other DNA sequences code for this CDR3. This chain uses TRBV6-5 with TRBJ1-2; a weak D match, TRBD1 (6 bases). CDR3 size: 13 residues. Trimming took off 2 bases at V and 2 bases at J, with 6 bases between the two ends. Germline CDR1 reads MNHEY; CDR2 reads SVGAGI. CDR3 in amino acids: CASSYDRNYGYTF. CDR3 in DNA: TGTGCCAGCAGTTACGACAGGAACTATGGCTACACCTTC.

The chain has TRBV19 and TRBJ1-6, with unresolved D. CDR1 LNHDA and CDR2 SQIVND come from the germline V gene (reference sequence). The ends were cut back, 3 bases at V and 4 bases at J, with 16 bases in the middle. This CDR3 region has 17 residues. CDR3 bases: TGTGCCAGTAGTATGGGGTCTGGGAGAAAGTATAATTCACCCCTCCACTTT. Translated: CASSMGSGRKYNSPLHF.

This chain uses TRBV2 with TRBJ2-7; D possibly corresponds to TRBD1 (5 bases). Germline V gene sequence: CDR1 SNHLY, CDR2 FYNNEI. The CDR3 length is 13 residues. Trimming left V 4 bases short and J 2 bases short, with 9 bases between. The CDR3 spells CASSVDSPYEQYF. The CDR3 coding sequence is TGTGCCAGCAGTGTAGACAGTCCCTACGAGCAGTACTTC.

V and J are TRBV30 and TRBJ2-7; tentatively, D is TRBD1 (6 bases). This CDR3 comprises 13 residues. Trimming took 3 bases from V and 3 from J, leaving 12 bases between them. CDR1 GTSNPN and CDR2 SVGIG come from the germline V gene (reference sequence). The CDR3 reads CAWSRDTFYEQYF. CDR3 bases: TGTGCCTGGAGCCGGGACACGTTCTACGAGCAGTACTTC.

V is TRBV7-9 and J is TRBJ2-2; 10 nucleotides align to TRBD1. V shed 4 bases and J 4 bases; nucleotides not matched to a gene: 6. CDR3 length: 16 amino acids. Germline V CDR1 and CDR2: SEHNR, FQNEAQ (reference sequence). DNA of the CDR3: TGTGCCAGCAGCTCACAGACAGGGGGCAGCACCGGGGAGCTGTTTTTT. It translates to CASSSQTGGSTGELFF.

This rearrangement joins TRBV4-1 to TRBJ2-1; a possible D gene is TRBD2 (6 bases). Germline V gene data show CDR1 as MGHRA and CDR2 as YSYEKL. V was shortened by 5 bases and J by 0 bases, with 17 bases between the two germline ends. This CDR3 is 17 amino acids long. The CDR3, as DNA: TGCGCCAGCAGCTACCGTAGAGGCGGGGTCTCCTACAATGAGCAGTTCTTC. Protein product: CASSYRRGGVSYNEQFF.

The chain couples TRBV7-2 to TRBJ1-3; no reliable D call. CDR1 and CDR2 from the germline V gene are SGHTA and FQGNSA. The CDR3 sequence is 14 residues long. V gave up 1 base and J gave up 4 bases, with 8 bases separating them. The CDR3 spells CASSLEAGGNTIYF. For the CDR3, the DNA is TGTGCCAGCAGCTTAGAAGCCGGGGGAAACACCATATATTTT.

This clone was seen only once. The J gene is TRBJ2-3, the V gene TRBV7-9; D not resolved. CDR3 length: 15 amino acids. Germline loops: CDR1 SEHNR, CDR2 FQNEAQ (reference sequence). Deletions cut 1 base from V and 1 base from J, with 9 bases between. CDR3 nucleotide sequence: TGTGCCAGCAGCTTAGACCCAGGCGGCACAGATACGCAGTATTTT. Translated, it gives CASSLDPGGTDTQYF. The variable domain in full, with the rest retrieved from reference TRBV7-9 and TRBJ2-3, is DTGVSQNPRHKITKRGQNVTFRCDPISEHNRLYWYRQTLGQGPEFLTYFQNEAQLEKSRLLSDRFSAERPKGSFSTLEIQRTEQGDSAMYLCASSLDPGGTDTQYFGPGTRLTVL.

The V and J genes are TRBV30 and TRBJ1-2; a weak D match, TRBD1 (5 bases). With 0 bases removed from V and 6 bases from J, the gap between germline ends came to 17 bases. Germline CDR1 and CDR2: GTSNPN and SVGIG (reference sequence). The CDR3 has 15 residues. The CDR3 reads CAWSVRGMGGNGYTF. For the CDR3, the DNA is TGTGCCTGGAGTGTACGGGGGATGGGGGGAAATGGCTACACCTTC.

This chain uses TRBV9 with TRBJ2-3; D perhaps matches TRBD2 (5 bases). Germline values: CDR1 SGDLS, CDR2 YYNGEE. This CDR3 comprises 12 residues. Trimming stripped 3 bases from V and 4 bases from J, with 6 bases between. Here the CDR3 reads CASSEGADTQYF. CDR3 in DNA: TGTGCCAGCAGCGAGGGAGCAGATACGCAGTATTTT.